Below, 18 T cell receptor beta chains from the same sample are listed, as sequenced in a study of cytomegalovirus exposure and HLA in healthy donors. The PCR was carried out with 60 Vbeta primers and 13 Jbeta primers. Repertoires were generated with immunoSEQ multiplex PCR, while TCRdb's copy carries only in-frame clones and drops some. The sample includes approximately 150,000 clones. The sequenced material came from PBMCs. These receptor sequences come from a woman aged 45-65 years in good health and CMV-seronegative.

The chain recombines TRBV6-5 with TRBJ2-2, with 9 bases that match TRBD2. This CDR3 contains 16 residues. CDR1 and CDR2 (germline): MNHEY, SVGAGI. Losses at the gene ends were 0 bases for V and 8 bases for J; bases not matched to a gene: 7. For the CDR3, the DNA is TGTGCCAGCAGTTACTCGGTAGCGGGAGTGGGGGGGGAGCTGTTTTTT. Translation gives CASSYSVAGVGGELFF.

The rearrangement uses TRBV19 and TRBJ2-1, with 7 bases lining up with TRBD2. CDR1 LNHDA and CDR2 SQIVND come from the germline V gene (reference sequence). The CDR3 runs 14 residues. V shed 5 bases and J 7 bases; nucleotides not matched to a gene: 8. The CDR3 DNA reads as TGTGCCAGTAGTCACCTGACTAGCTCGAATGAGCAGTTCTTC. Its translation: CASSHLTSSNEQFF.

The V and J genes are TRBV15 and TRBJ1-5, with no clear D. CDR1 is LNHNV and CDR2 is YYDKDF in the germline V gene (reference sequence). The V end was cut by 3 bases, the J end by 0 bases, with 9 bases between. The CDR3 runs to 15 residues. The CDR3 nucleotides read TGTGCCACCAGCAGCAGTGGCAATAGCAATCAGCCCCAGCATTTT. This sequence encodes CATSSSGNSNQPQHF.

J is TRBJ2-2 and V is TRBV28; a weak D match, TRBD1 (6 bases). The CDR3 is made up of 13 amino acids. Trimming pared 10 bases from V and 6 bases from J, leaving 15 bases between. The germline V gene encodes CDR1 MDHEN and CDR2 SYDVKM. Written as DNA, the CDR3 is TGTGCCACCCTCTTAACAGGGCCCGGGGAGCTGTTTTTT. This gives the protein CATLLTGPGELFF.

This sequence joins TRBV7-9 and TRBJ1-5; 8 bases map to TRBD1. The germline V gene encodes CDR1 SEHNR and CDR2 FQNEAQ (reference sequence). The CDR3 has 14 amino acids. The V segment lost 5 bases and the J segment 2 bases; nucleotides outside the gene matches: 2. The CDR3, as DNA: TGTGCCAGCAGCGCAGGGGGCGGCAATCAGCCCCAGCATTTT. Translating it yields CASSAGGGNQPQHF.

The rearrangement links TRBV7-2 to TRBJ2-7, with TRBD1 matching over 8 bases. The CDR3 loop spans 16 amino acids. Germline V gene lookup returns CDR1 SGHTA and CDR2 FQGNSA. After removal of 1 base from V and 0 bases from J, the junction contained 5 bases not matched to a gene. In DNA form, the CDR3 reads TGTGCCAGCAGCTTAGGCGGCGGGACAGGCTCCTACGAGCAGTACTTC. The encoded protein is CASSLGGGTGSYEQYF.

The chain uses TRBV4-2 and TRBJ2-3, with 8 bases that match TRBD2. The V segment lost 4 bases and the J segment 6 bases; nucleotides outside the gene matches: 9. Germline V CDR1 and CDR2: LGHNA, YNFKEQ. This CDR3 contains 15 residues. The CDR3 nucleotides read TGTGCCAGCAGCCGGGGCTCCCCGGGGGGGGATACGCAGTATTTT. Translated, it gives CASSRGSPGGDTQYF.

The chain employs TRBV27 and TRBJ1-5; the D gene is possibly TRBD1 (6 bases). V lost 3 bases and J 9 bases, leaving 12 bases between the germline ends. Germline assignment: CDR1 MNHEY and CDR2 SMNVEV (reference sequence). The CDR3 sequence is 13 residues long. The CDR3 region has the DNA TGTGCCAGCAGTTTGACAGGCGCAAGGCCCCAGCATTTT. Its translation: CASSLTGARPQHF.

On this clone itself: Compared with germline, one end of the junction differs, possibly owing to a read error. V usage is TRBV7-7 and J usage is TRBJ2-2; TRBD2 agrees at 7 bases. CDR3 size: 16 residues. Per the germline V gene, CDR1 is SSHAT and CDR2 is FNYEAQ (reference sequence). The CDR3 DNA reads TGTGCTAGCAGCTTATCCGGGGGGACGAACACCGGGGAGCTGTTTTTT. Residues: CASSLSGGTNTGELFF.

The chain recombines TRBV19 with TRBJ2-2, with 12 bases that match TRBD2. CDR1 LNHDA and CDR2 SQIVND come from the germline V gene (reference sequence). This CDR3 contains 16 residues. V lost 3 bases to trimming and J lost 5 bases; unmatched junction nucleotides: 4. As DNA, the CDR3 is TGTGCCAGTAGTATCCCGACTAGCGGGGGAACCGGGGAGCTGTTTTTT. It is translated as CASSIPTSGGTGELFF. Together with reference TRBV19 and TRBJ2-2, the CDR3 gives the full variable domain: DGGITQSPKYLFRKEGQNVTLSCEQNLNHDAMYWYRQDPGQGLRLIYYSQIVNDFQKGDIAEGYSVSREKKESFPLTVTSAQKNPTAFYLCASSIPTSGGTGELFFGEGSRLTVL.

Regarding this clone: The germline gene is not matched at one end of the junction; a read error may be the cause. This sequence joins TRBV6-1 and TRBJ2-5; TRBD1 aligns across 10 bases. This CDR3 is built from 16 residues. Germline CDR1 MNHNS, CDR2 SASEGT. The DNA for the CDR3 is TGTGCCAGCAGCGAAGGACAGGGGGTAGGCCAAGAGACCCAGTACTTC. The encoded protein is CASSEGQGVGQETQYF.

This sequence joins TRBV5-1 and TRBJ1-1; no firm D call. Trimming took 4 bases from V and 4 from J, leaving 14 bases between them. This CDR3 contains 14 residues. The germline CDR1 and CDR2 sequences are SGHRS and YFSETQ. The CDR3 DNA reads TGCGCCAGCAGCGGCGGGCGGGTGGCCACTGAAGCTTTCTTT. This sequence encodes CASSGGRVATEAFF. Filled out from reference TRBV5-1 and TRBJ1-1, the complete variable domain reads KAGVTQTPRYLIKTRGQQVTLSCSPISGHRSVSWYQQTPGQGLQFLFEYFSETQRNKGNFPGRFSGRQFSNSRSEMNVSTLELGDSALYLCASSGGRVATEAFFGQGTRLTVV.

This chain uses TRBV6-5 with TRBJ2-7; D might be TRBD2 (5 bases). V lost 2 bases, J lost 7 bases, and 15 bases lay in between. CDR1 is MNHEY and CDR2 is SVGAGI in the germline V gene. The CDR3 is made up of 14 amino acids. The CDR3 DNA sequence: TGTGCCAGCAGTTACGCTCGGTCCTCGGGGGAGCAGTACTTC. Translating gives CASSYARSSGEQYF.

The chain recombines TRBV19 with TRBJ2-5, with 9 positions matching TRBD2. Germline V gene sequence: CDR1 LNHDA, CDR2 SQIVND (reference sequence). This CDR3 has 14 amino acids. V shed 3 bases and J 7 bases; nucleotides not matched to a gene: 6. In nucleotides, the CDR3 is TGTGCCAGTAGTATGACTAGCGGAAAAGGGACCCAGTACTTC. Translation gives CASSMTSGKGTQYF.

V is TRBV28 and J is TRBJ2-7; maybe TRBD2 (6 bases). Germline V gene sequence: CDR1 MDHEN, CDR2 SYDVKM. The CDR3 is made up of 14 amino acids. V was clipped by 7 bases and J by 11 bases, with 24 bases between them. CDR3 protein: CASTEGDFPGRKYF. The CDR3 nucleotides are TGTGCCAGCACAGAAGGGGACTTCCCTGGACGGAAGTACTTC. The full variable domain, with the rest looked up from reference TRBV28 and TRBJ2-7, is DVKVTQSSRYLVKRTGEKVFLECVQDMDHENMFWYRQDPGLGLRLIYFSYDVKMKEKGDIPEGYSVSREKKERFSLILESASTNQTSMYLCASTEGDFPGRKYFGPGTRLTVT.

The CDR3 DNA sequence: TGTGCCAGCAGCTTAGACAGGGCTAGCAATCAGCCCCAGCATTTT. Its translation is CASSLDRASNQPQHF. This chain links TRBV7-2 with TRBJ1-5; a possible D gene is TRBD1 (6 bases). The V and J ends lost 1 base and 0 bases respectively, with 7 bases between them. This CDR3 region has 15 residues. Germline V gene sequence: CDR1 SGHTA, CDR2 FQGNSA.

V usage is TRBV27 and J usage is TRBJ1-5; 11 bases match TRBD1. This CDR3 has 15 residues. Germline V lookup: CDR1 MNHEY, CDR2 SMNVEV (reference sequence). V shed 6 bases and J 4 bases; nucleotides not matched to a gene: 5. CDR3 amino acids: CASRGGTGGNQPQHF. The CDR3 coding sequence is TGTGCCAGCAGGGGGGGGACAGGGGGTAATCAGCCCCAGCATTTT.

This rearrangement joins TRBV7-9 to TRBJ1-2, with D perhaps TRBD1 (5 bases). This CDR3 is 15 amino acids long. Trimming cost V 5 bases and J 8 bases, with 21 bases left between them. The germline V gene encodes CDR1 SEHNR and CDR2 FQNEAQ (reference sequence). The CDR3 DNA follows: TGTGCCAGCAGCCCCCAGGGAGGGGACCAAATGGGCTACACCTTC. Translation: CASSPQGGDQMGYTF.